This T cell receptor beta chain was identified in a study of blood T cells in healthy people across ages. The authors ran a second PCR of roughly 6 to 11 cycles using a sample-barcoded 5' primer and a J-beta primer mix. TCRdb re-analysed the 5' RACE reads in MiXCR, keeping a single row per CDR3 protein. The table lists approximately 350,000 distinct CDR3 sequences, approximately 47% of them singletons. In regard to this clonotype: One end of the junction varies from germline; a read error may be responsible.

The V gene's germline CDR1 is SGHNT and CDR2 YYREEE (reference sequence). The CDR3 is made up of 14 amino acids. The chain is built from TRBV5-4 and TRBJ2-5; D perhaps matches TRBD1 (7 bases). Sequenced input: blood. This clonotype was obtained from a man aged 55 to 70 in good health. The CDR3: CAGSLAGTAREQYF. The CDR3 DNA follows: TGTGCCGGCAGCTTGGCAGGGACAGCCCGGGAGCAGTACTTC.